The 11 T cell receptor beta chains presented below share a single source sample, sequenced in a study of cytomegalovirus exposure and HLA in healthy donors. 60 Vbeta and 13 Jbeta primers were used in PCR. Only in-frame clones appear in the TCRdb table, and some are missing; sequencing was by immunoSEQ multiplex PCR. The sample table sets out about 110,000 clones. Source material: PBMCs. These receptors originate from a man in his forties in good health and CMV-seropositive.

The chain combines TRBV27 with TRBJ2-6, with 7 bases matching TRBD2. This CDR3 has 15 residues. The trim removed 2 bases at V and 2 bases at J, leaving 0 bases unmatched. The V gene's germline CDR1 is MNHEY and CDR2 SMNVEV (reference sequence). CDR3 nucleotides: TGTGCCAGCAGTTTAGGGAGGGCTGGGGCCAACGTCCTGACTTTC. Protein: CASSLGRAGANVLTF.

This chain joins TRBV4-1 and TRBJ2-3; 7 bases fit TRBD1. There are 15 residues in the CDR3. Trimming took 2 bases from V and 5 from J; bases not matched to a gene: 7. CDR1 is MGHRA, CDR2 YSYEKL, per germline. The CDR3 DNA sequence: TGCGCCAGCAGCCAAACTAGGGGGCGGGTAGATACGCAGTATTTT. Its translation is CASSQTRGRVDTQYF.

The chain couples TRBV10-2 to TRBJ2-5, with 8 bases identical to TRBD1. Germline CDR1 and CDR2: WSHSY and SAAADI. V shed 6 bases and J 4 bases; nucleotides not matched to a gene: 4. The CDR3 runs 13 residues. The CDR3 spells CASSRQGTETQYF. DNA of the CDR3: TGCGCCAGCAGCCGACAGGGGACAGAGACCCAGTACTTC.

The chain uses TRBV14 and TRBJ2-7; 7 bases are a match to TRBD1. V was clipped by 4 bases and J by 5 bases; unmatched bases: 5. The CDR3 covers 13 residues. Germline loops: CDR1 SGHDN, CDR2 FVKESK. The chain's CDR3 is CASSPRGTDEQYF. The CDR3 DNA sequence: TGTGCCAGCAGCCCCAGGGGGACCGACGAGCAGTACTTC.

V and J are TRBV7-2 and TRBJ1-1; the match to TRBD1 covers 7 bases. J was trimmed by 2 bases and V by 4 bases; bases with no gene match: 4. The CDR3 consists of 14 residues. The germline V gene encodes CDR1 SGHTA and CDR2 FQGNSA. For the CDR3, the DNA is TGTGCCAGCAGCTCACAGGGGATTAACACTGAAGCTTTCTTT. Translating gives CASSSQGINTEAFF.

The rearrangement links TRBV5-4 to TRBJ2-2; D might be TRBD1 (5 bases). With 4 bases removed from V and 0 bases from J, the gap between germline ends came to 10 bases. The CDR3 runs 15 residues. Germline V gene data show CDR1 as SGHNT and CDR2 as YYREEE (reference sequence). The DNA for the CDR3 is TGTGCCAGCAGCATTGACAGTGCGAACACCGGGGAGCTGTTTTTT. Translating gives CASSIDSANTGELFF.

The genes are TRBV11-3 and TRBJ2-1; 11 positions agree with TRBD1. Germline V gives CDR1 SGHNT, CDR2 YENEEA. The CDR3 length is 17 residues. After removal of 4 bases from V and 0 bases from J, the junction contained 5 bases not matched to a gene. DNA for the CDR3: TGTGCCAGCAGCTCTCCGGGGACAGGGGGCTCCTACAATGAGCAGTTCTTC. It codes for CASSSPGTGGSYNEQFF.

This chain uses TRBV19 with TRBJ1-5; the D gene is possibly TRBD1 (6 bases). Per the germline V gene, CDR1 is LNHDA and CDR2 is SQIVND (reference sequence). The CDR3 length is 14 residues. Deletions cut 6 bases from V and 4 bases from J, with 13 bases between. CDR3 sequence reads: CASSNRGGNQPQHF. Written as DNA, the CDR3 is TGTGCCAGTAGCAATAGGGGGGGAAATCAGCCCCAGCATTTT. The entire variable domain, with the rest obtained from reference TRBV19 and TRBJ1-5, is as follows: DGGITQSPKYLFRKEGQNVTLSCEQNLNHDAMYWYRQDPGQGLRLIYYSQIVNDFQKGDIAEGYSVSREKKESFPLTVTSAQKNPTAFYLCASSNRGGNQPQHFGDGTRLSIL.

The V gene is TRBV18, the J gene TRBJ1-5, with 7 positions matching TRBD1. The V segment lost 6 bases and the J segment 1 base; nucleotides outside the gene matches: 6. The CDR3 has 15 residues. CDR1 is KGHSH, CDR2 LQKENI, per germline. CDR3 sequence: CASSLTGKSNQPQHF. DNA for the CDR3: TGTGCCAGCTCCCTGACAGGGAAAAGCAATCAGCCCCAGCATTTT.

CDR3 region: CASSLDLSLAVTYQETQYF. In DNA, the CDR3 is TGTGCCAGCAGCTTAGATCTAAGTCTAGCGGTAACGTACCAAGAGACCCAGTACTTC. This chain joins TRBV11-2 and TRBJ2-5, with 7 bases identical to TRBD2. Germline V gene lookup returns CDR1 SGHAT and CDR2 FQNNGV. This CDR3 contains 19 residues. Trimming cost V 0 bases and J 0 bases; bases outside gene matches: 13.

This chain connects TRBV28 to TRBJ2-7; weak D call: TRBD2 (5 bases). The CDR3 is 14 residues long. V dropped 5 bases and J dropped 3 bases, with 14 bases sitting between them. Germline CDR1 MDHEN, CDR2 SYDVKM. In DNA, the CDR3 is TGTGCCAGCAGTCCCAGCGGCGGGTTCTACGAGCAGTACTTC. Its translation: CASSPSGGFYEQYF.